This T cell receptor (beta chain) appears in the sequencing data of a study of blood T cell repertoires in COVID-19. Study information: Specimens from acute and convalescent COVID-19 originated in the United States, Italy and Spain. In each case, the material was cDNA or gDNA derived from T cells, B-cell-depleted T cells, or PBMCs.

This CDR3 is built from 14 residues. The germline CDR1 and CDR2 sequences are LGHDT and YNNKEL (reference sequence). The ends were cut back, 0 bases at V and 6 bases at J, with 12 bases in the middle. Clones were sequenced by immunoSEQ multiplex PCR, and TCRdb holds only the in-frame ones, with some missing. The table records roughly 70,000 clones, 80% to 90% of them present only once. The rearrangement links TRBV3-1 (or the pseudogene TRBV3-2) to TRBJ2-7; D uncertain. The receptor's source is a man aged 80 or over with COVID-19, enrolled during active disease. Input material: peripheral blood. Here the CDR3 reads CASSQDPGALEQYF. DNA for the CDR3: TGTGCCAGCAGCCAAGACCCCGGAGCTCTCGAGCAGTACTTC.